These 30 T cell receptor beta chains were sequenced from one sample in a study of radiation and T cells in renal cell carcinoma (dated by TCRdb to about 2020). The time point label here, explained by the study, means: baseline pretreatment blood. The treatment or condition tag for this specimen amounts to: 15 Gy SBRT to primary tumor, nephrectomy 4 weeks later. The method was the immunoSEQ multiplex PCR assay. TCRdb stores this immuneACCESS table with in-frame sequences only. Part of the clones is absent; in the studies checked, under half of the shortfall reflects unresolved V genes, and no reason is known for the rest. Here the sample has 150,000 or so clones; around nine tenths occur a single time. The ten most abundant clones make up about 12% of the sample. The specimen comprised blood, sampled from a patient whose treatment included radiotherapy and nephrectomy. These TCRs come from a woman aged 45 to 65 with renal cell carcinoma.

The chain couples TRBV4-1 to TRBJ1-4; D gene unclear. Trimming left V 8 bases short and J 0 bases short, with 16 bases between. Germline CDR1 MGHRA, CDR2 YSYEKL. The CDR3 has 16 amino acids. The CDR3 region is CASRTRQSATNEKLFF. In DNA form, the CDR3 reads TGCGCCAGCCGTACAAGGCAGTCTGCAACTAATGAAAAACTGTTTTTT.

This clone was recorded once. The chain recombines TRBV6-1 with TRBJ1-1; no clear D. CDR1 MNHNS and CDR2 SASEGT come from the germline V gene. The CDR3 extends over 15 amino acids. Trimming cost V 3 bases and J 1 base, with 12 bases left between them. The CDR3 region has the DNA TGTGCCAGCAGTGACGGGAGGGAGAGGAACACTGAAGCTTTCTTT. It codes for CASSDGRERNTEAFF.

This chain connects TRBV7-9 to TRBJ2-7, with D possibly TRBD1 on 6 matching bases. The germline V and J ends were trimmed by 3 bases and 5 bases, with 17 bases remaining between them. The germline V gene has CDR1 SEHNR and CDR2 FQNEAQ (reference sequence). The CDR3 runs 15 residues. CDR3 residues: CASSFYRTATNEQYF. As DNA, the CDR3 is TGTGCCAGCAGCTTTTACAGGACAGCCACCAACGAGCAGTACTTC.

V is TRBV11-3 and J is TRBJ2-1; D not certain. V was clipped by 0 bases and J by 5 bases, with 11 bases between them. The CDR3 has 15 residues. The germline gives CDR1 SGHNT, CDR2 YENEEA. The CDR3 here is CASSLDRRRHNEQFF. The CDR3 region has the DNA TGTGCCAGCAGCTTAGATCGACGGCGTCACAATGAGCAGTTCTTC.

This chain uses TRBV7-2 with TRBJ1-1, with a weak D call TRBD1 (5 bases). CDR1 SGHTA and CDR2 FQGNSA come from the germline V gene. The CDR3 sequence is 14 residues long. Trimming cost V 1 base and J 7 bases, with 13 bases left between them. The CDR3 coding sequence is TGTGCCAGCAGCTTAGAGGGCAGGGTAGGTGAAGCTTTCTTT. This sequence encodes CASSLEGRVGEAFF.

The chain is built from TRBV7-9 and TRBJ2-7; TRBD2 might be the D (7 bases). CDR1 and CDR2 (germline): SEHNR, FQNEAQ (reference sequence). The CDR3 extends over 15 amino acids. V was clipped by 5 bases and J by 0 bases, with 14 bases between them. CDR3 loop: CASSQGRASSYEQYF. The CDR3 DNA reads TGTGCCAGCAGCCAGGGGAGGGCCAGCTCCTACGAGCAGTACTTC.

The CDR3 coding sequence is TGCGCCAGCAAGCCAGACCCCACGAACACCGGGGAGCTGTTTTTT. Translated, it gives CASKPDPTNTGELFF. V usage is TRBV10-2 and J usage is TRBJ2-2; the D is unclear. The V gene's germline CDR1 is WSHSY and CDR2 SAAADI. The V end lost 7 bases, the J end lost 0 bases, and 12 bases lay between the germline ends. This CDR3 has 15 residues.

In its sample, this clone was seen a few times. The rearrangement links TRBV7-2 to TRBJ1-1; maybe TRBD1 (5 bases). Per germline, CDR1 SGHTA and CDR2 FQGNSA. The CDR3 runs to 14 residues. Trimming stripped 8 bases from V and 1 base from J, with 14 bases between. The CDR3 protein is CASLKGLTNTEAFF. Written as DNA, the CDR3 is TGTGCCAGCCTCAAGGGACTGACGAACACTGAAGCTTTCTTT. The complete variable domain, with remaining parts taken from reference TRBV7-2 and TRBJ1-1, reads GAGVSQSPSNKVTEKGKDVELRCDPISGHTALYWYRQSLGQGLEFLIYFQGNSAPDKSGLPSDRFSAERTGGSVSTLTIQRTQQEDSAVYLCASLKGLTNTEAFFGQGTRLTVV.

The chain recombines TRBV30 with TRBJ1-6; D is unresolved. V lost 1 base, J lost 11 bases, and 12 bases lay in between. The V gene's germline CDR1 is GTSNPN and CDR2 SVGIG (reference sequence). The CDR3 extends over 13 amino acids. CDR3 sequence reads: CAWSGSEWTPLHF. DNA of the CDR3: TGTGCCTGGAGTGGTTCAGAGTGGACACCCCTCCACTTT.

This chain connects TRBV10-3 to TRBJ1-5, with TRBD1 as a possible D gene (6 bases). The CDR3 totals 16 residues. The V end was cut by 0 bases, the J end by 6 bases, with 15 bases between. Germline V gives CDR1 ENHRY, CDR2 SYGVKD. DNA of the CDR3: TGTGCCATCAGTGAGTCAAGCAGGCAGGGGATTCAGCCCCAGCATTTT. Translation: CAISESSRQGIQPQHF.

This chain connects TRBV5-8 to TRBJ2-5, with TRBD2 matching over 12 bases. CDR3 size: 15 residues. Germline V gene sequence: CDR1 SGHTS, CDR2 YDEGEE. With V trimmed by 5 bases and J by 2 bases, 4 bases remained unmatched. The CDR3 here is CASSIGLAGQETQYF. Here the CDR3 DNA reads TGTGCCAGCAGTATAGGACTAGCGGGGCAAGAGACCCAGTACTTC.

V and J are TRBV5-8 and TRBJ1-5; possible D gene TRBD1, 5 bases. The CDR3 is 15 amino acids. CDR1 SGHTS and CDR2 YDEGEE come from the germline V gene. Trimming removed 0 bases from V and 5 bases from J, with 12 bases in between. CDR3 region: CASSLDRDPYQPQHF. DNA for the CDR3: TGTGCCAGCAGCTTGGATAGGGACCCCTATCAGCCCCAGCATTTT.

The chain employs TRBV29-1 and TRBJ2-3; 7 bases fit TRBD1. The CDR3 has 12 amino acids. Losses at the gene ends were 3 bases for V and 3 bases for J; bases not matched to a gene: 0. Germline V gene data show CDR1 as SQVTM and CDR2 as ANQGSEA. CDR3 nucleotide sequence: TGCAGCGTTGAGACAGGGACAGATACGCAGTATTTT. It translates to CSVETGTDTQYF.

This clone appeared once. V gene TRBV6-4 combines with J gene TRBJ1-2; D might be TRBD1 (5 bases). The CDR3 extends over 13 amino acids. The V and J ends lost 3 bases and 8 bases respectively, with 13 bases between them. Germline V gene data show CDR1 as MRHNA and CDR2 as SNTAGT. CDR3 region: CASSEWGTGGYTF. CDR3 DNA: TGTGCCAGCAGTGAGTGGGGGACGGGAGGCTACACCTTC.

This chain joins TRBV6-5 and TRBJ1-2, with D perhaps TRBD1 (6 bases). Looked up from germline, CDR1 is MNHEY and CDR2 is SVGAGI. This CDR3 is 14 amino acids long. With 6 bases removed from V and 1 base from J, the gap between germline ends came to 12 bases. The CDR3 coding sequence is TGTGCCAGCAGGGAACGGGACATTAACTATGGCTACACCTTC. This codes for CASRERDINYGYTF.

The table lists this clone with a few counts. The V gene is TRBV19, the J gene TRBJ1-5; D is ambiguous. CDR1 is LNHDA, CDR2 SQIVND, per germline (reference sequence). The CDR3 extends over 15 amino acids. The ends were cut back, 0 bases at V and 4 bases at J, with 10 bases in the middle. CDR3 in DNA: TGTGCCAGTAGTATAGATAGGAGCGAGAATCAGCCCCAGCATTTT. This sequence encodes CASSIDRSENQPQHF.

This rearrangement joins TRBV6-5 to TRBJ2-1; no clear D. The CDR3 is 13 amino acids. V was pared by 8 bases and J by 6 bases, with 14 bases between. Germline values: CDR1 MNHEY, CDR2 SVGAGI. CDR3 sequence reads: CASVGSWSNEQFF. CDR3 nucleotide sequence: TGTGCCAGCGTGGGTAGCTGGTCCAATGAGCAGTTCTTC.

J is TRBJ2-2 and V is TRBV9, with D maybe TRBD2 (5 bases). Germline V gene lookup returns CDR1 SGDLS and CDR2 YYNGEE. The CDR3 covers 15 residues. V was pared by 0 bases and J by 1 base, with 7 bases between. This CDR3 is CASSVVGENTGELFF. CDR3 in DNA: TGTGCCAGCAGCGTAGTGGGAGAGAACACCGGGGAGCTGTTTTTT.

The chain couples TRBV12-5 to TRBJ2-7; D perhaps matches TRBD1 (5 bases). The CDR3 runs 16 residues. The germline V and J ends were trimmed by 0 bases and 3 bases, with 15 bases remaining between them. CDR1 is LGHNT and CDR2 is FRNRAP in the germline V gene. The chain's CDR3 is CASGLVAGAGYYEQYF. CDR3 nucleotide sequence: TGTGCTAGTGGTTTGGTAGCAGGAGCAGGGTACTACGAGCAGTACTTC.

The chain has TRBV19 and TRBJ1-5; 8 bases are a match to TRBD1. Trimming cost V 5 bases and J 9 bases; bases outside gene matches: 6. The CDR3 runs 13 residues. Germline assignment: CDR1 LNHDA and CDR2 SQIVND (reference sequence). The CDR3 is CASSSDRVRPQHF. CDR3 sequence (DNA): TGTGCCAGTAGTTCGGACAGGGTACGGCCCCAGCATTTT.

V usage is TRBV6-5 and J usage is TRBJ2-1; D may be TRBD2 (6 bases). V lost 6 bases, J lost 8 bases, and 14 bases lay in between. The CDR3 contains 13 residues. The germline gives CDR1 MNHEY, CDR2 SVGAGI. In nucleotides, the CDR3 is TGTGCCAGCAGGTACGCGGGGTGGGATGAGCAGTTCTTC. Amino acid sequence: CASRYAGWDEQFF.

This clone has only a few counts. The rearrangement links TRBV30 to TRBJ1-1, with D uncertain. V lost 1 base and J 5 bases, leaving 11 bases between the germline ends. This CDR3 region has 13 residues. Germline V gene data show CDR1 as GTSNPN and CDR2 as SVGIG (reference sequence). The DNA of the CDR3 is TGTGCCTGGAGTGGGGCAGCGCTTACTGAAGCTTTCTTT. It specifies CAWSGAALTEAFF.

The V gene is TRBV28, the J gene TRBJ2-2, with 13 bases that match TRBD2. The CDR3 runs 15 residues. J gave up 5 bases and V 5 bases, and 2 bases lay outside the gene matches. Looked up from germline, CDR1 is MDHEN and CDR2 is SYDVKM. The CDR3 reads CASSPGLAGTGELFF. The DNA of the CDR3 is TGTGCCAGCAGTCCGGGACTAGCGGGGACCGGGGAGCTGTTTTTT.

The CDR3 protein is CASSLLSPPGPINYYGYTF. The CDR3 nucleotides are TGTGCCAGCAGCCTACTTTCCCCGCCGGGACCGATTAATTACTATGGCTACACCTTC. The chain joins TRBV5-6 to TRBJ1-2, with a weak D call TRBD1 (5 bases). The V and J ends lost 4 bases and 3 bases respectively, with 28 bases between them. CDR1 is SGHDT, CDR2 YYEEEE, per germline. CDR3 length: 19 amino acids.

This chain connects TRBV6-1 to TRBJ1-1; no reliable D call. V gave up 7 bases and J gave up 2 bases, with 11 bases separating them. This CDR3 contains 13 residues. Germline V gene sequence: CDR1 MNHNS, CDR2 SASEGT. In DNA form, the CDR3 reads TGTGCCAGCATTCCCGGGCGTAACACTGAAGCTTTCTTT. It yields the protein CASIPGRNTEAFF.

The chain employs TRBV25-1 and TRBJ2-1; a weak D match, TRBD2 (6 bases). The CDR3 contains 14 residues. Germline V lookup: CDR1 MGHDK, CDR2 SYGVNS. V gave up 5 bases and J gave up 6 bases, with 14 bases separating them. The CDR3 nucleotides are TGTGCCAGCAGTATGCCCGGGACTTTCAATGAGCAGTTCTTC. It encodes CASSMPGTFNEQFF.

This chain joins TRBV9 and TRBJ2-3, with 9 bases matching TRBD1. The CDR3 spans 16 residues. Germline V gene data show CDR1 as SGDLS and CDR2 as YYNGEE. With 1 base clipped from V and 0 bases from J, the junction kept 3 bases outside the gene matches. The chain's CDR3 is CASSVTGGYSTDTQYF. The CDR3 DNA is TGTGCCAGCAGCGTAACAGGGGGCTATAGCACAGATACGCAGTATTTT. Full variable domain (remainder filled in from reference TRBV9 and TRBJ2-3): DSGVTQTPKHLITATGQRVTLRCSPRSGDLSVYWYQQSLDQGLQFLIQYYNGEERAKGNILERFSAQQFPDLHSELNLSSLELGDSALYFCASSVTGGYSTDTQYFGPGTRLTVL.

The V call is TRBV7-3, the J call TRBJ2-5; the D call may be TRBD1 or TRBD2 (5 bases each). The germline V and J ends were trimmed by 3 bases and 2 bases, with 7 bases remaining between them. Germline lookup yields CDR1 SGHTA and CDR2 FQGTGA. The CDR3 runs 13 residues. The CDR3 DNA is TGTGCCAGCAGCTTTGGGGGACAAGAGACCCAGTACTTC. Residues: CASSFGGQETQYF.

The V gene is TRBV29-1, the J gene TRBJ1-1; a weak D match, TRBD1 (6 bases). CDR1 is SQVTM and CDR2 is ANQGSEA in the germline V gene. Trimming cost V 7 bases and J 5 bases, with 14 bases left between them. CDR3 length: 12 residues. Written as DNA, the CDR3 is TGCAGCGCCAAGGTGGGGACAACTGAAGCTTTCTTT. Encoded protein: CSAKVGTTEAFF.

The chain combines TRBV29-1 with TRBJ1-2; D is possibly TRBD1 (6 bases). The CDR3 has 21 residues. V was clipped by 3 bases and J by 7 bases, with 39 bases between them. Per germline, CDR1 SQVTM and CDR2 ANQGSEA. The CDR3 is CSVESLIPLPDSPEGGTGYTF. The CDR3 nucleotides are TGCAGCGTTGAGTCTCTCATCCCCCTGCCGGACAGTCCAGAGGGAGGGACTGGCTACACCTTC.